A selection of T cell receptor beta chains follows, all from one sample in a study of T cell repertoires in cytomegalovirus infection. No antigen has been assigned to these receptors. TCRdb redid the calling of the reads with MiXCR, one entry per CDR3 protein. Counted here are over 40,000 distinct CDR3 sequences, around 21% occurring once; the ten biggest clones make up approximately 55%. Sample: CD8+ T cells from cultured PBMCs, taken from culture after CMV antigen stimulation. The receptor source for this set is a human donor in good health (CMV status not recorded). Some clones in this sample may be carry-over from other donors' samples. Both conserved end residues are part of each CDR3. A D gene is named only where the DNA matches it firmly. Part of the rows lack a size; the others show once, few, many or a class for expanded clones.

J,V,size,D,DNA,CDR3
TRBJ2-3,TRBV4-3,NA,TRBD2,TGCGCCAGCAGCCAAGCGGGAGGGCGTACAGATACGCAGTATTTT,CASSQAGGRTDTQYF
TRBJ2-5,TRBV4-1,few,TRBD2,TGCGCCAGCAGCCAAGGCGGGGGGGCGGAGACCCAGTACTTC,CASSQGGGAETQYF
TRBJ1-2,TRBV6-2/TRBV6-3,few,NA,TGTGCCAGCAGCACGGCAAGCTTCTATGGCTACACCTTC,CASSTASFYGYTF
TRBJ2-3,TRBV19,few,NA,TGTGCCAGTAGTATGGGCACCTACACAGATACGCAGTATTTT,CASSMGTYTDTQYF
TRBJ2-1,TRBV4-3,few,TRBD1,TGCGCCAGCAGCCAAACCAGACAGGGGTACAATGAGCAGTTCTTC,CASSQTRQGYNEQFF
TRBJ2-7,TRBV6-1,few,NA,TGTGCCAGCAGTGAATCCACAGGGTTATCCTACGAGCAGTACTTC,CASSESTGLSYEQYF
TRBJ1-6,TRBV4-3,NA,NA,TGCGCCAGCAGCCCGGGAAGACAGGCAAATTCACCCCTCCACTTT,CASSPGRQANSPLHF
TRBJ1-2,TRBV19,few,TRBD1,TGTGCCAGTAGTAACATCGGGACAGGGAACTATGGCTACACCTTC,CASSNIGTGNYGYTF
TRBJ1-3,TRBV7-2,many,TRBD1,TGTGCCAGCAGCTTAGGACAGGGGGCTGGAAACACCATATATTTT,CASSLGQGAGNTIYF
TRBJ2-1,TRBV11-2,NA,NA,TGTGCCAGCAGCTGGACTGGGGCCGAGGGCAATGAGCAGTTCTTC,CASSWTGAEGNEQFF
TRBJ2-2,TRBV28,few,TRBD1,TGTGCCAGCAGTTTATTTTCGGCCCATGAGGGGACAGCGAACACCGGGGAGCTGTTTTTT,CASSLFSAHEGTANTGELFF
TRBJ2-5,TRBV11-3,NA,NA,TGTACCAGCAGCTTAGCGGACAGTCAAGAGACCCAGTACTTC,CTSSLADSQETQYF
TRBJ1-3,TRBV9,few,NA,TGTGCCAGCAGCGACCACCCGGGAAAGGACAGTACTGCCGGAAACACCATATATTTT,CASSDHPGKDSTAGNTIYF
TRBJ2-3,TRBV4-3,many,NA,TGCGCCAGCAGCTCTCAAGAAGGGGTCACAGATACGCAGTATTTT,CASSSQEGVTDTQYF
TRBJ2-1,TRBV7-9,many,TRBD2,TGTGCCAGCAGCTCCCTAGCGGGGGGGCTCGATGAGCAGTTCTTC,CASSSLAGGLDEQFF
TRBJ2-1,TRBV4-3,few,NA,TGCGCCAGCAGCCAAGATCTTTCGGACAGGTCCCAGGGGGGGTTCTACAATGAGCAGTTCTTC,CASSQDLSDRSQGGFYNEQFF
TRBJ2-3,TRBV27,NA,NA,TGTGCCAGCGCCCGGGGCCCTTTCACAGATACGCAGTATTTT,CASARGPFTDTQYF